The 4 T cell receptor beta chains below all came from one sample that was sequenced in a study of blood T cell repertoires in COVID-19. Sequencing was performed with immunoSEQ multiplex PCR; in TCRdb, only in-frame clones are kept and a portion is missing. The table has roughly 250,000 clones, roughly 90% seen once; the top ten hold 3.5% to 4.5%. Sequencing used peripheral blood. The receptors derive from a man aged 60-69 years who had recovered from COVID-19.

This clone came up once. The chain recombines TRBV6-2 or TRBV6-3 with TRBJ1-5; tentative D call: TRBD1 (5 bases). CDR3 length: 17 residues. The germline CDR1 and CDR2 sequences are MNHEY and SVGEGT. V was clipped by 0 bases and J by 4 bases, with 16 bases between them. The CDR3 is CASSYSSGSGGNQPQHF. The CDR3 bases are TGTGCCAGCAGTTACTCGAGTGGTTCGGGGGGGAATCAGCCCCAGCATTTT.

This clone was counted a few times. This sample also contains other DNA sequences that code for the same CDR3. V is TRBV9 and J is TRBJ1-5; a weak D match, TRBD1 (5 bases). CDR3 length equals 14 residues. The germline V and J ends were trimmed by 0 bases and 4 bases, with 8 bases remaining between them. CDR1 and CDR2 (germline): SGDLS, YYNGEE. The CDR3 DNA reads TGTGCCAGCAGCGTAGGGGGGGATAATCAGCCCCAGCATTTT. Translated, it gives CASSVGGDNQPQHF.

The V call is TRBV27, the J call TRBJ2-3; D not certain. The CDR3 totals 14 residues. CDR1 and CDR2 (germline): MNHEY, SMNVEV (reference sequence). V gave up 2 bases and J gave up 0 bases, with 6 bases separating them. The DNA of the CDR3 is TGTGCCAGCAGTTTACAGCGCAGCACAGATACGCAGTATTTT. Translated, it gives CASSLQRSTDTQYF.

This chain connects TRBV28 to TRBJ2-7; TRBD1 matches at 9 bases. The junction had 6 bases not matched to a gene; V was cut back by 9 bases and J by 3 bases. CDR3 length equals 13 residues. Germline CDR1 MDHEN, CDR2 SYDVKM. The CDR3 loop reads CASTGGAFYEQYF. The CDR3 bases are TGTGCCAGTACAGGGGGCGCTTTCTACGAGCAGTACTTC. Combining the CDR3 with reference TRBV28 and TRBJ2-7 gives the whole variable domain DVKVTQSSRYLVKRTGEKVFLECVQDMDHENMFWYRQDPGLGLRLIYFSYDVKMKEKGDIPEGYSVSREKKERFSLILESASTNQTSMYLCASTGGAFYEQYFGPGTRLTVT.